A single sample gave rise to the 8 T cell receptor beta chains below, sequenced in a study of cytomegalovirus exposure and HLA in healthy donors. The PCR was carried out with 60 Vbeta primers and 13 Jbeta primers. Some clones are missing from TCRdb's copy, which holds only in-frame ones; the method was immunoSEQ multiplex PCR. Altogether more than 85,000 clones are present, approximately 78% being singletons, with the ten largest covering roughly 1.3%. Material: PBMCs. These receptor sequences come from a woman under 40 in good health and CMV-seronegative.

This clone was detected only a few times. This chain's CDR3 is CASSVIADSANEQYF. The CDR3 DNA follows: TGCGCCAGCAGTGTCATTGCGGATTCCGCTAACGAGCAGTACTTC. The rearrangement uses TRBV10-2 and TRBJ2-7; unclear D gene. The length of the CDR3 is 15 residues. Germline lookup yields CDR1 WSHSY and CDR2 SAAADI. The germline V and J ends were trimmed by 4 bases and 5 bases, with 18 bases remaining between them.

The DNA for the CDR3 is TGCGCCAGCAGCTTGTCGGAGCCTTTTTTACACGAGCAGTACTTC. This sequence encodes CASSLSEPFLHEQYF. The V and J genes are TRBV5-1 and TRBJ2-7; D call uncertain. The CDR3 is 15 amino acids. Looked up from germline, CDR1 is SGHRS and CDR2 is YFSETQ. V lost 1 base and J lost 5, with 16 bases in between.

The chain uses TRBV27 and TRBJ1-6; D is unclear. Trimming took off 3 bases at V and 14 bases at J, with 8 bases between the two ends. This CDR3 is 11 amino acids long. The germline CDR1 and CDR2 sequences are MNHEY and SMNVEV (reference sequence). The CDR3 loop reads CASSFGSSLHF. CDR3 sequence (DNA): TGTGCCAGCAGTTTCGGGAGTTCCCTCCACTTT.

The V gene is TRBV29-1, the J gene TRBJ2-2; D remains ambiguous. Germline V gene sequence: CDR1 SQVTM, CDR2 ANQGSEA. This CDR3 spans 13 amino acids. The V and J ends lost 3 bases and 1 base respectively, with 6 bases between them. The CDR3 DNA reads TGCAGCGTTGATTCAGGGAACACCGGGGAGCTGTTTTTT. It codes for CSVDSGNTGELFF.

This clone was detected only once. V and J are TRBV2 and TRBJ1-5, with D uncertain. Germline values: CDR1 SNHLY, CDR2 FYNNEI. Deletions cut 5 bases from V and 6 bases from J, with 8 bases between. The CDR3 has 12 amino acids. Here the CDR3 DNA reads TGTGCCAGCAGTCGGGAGGGTCAGCCCCAGCATTTT. Residues: CASSREGQPQHF. Based on the CDR3 plus reference TRBV2 and TRBJ1-5, the full variable domain is EPEVTQTPSHQVTQMGQEVILRCVPISNHLYFYWYRQILGQKVEFLVSFYNNEISEKSEIFDDQFSVERPDGSNFTLKIRSTKLEDSAMYFCASSREGQPQHFGDGTRLSIL.

In the case of this clone: Other DNA sequences in this specimen translate into the identical CDR3. The chain uses TRBV18 and TRBJ1-5, with D unclear. Trimming shortened V by 1 base and J by 2 bases, and 6 bases separated the two germline ends. This CDR3 region has 14 residues. CDR1 KGHSH and CDR2 LQKENI come from the germline V gene. CDR3 nucleotide sequence: TGTGCCAGCTCACCACGGCAGGGCAATCAGCCCCAGCATTTT. It encodes CASSPRQGNQPQHF.

The rearrangement links TRBV11-2 to TRBJ2-5, with 9 bases matching TRBD1. The ends lost 1 base at V and 0 bases at J; junction bases unmatched: 3. The CDR3 consists of 16 residues. Germline CDR1 and CDR2: SGHAT and FQNNGV. CDR3 sequence (DNA): TGTGCCAGCAGCTTAGTGGGACAGGGCAACCAAGAGACCCAGTACTTC. Encoded protein: CASSLVGQGNQETQYF.

V gene TRBV18 combines with J gene TRBJ1-4, with TRBD1 matching over 10 bases. Germline-derived CDR1 and CDR2 are KGHSH and LQKENI. There are 14 residues in the CDR3. J was trimmed by 8 bases and V by 4 bases; bases with no gene match: 4. The CDR3 sequence is CASSLRDRGEKLFF. CDR3 nucleotides: TGTGCCAGCTCACTCCGGGACAGGGGCGAAAAACTGTTTTTT.